These 9 T cell receptor beta chains were all obtained from the same sample, sequenced in a study of T cell responses to AZD1222 COVID-19 vaccine. Clones were read by immunoSEQ multiplex PCR, and TCRdb kept only the in-frame ones, dropping some. The profile shows about 270,000 clones, 85% to 95% of them singletons. The input for sequencing was peripheral blood, taken 28 days after the second AZD1222 dose. The receptors stem from an adult who received the AZD1222 COVID-19 vaccine.

The CDR3 DNA sequence: TGTGCCAGCAGTCGGGACAGGTATGGCTACACCTTC. It specifies CASSRDRYGYTF. The chain links TRBV2 to TRBJ1-2; 8 bases are shared with TRBD1. J lost 5 bases, V lost 5 bases, and 1 base had no gene match. The CDR3 is 12 amino acids. Germline V gene lookup returns CDR1 SNHLY and CDR2 FYNNEI. The full variable domain, rest sourced from reference TRBV2 and TRBJ1-2, is EPEVTQTPSHQVTQMGQEVILRCVPISNHLYFYWYRQILGQKVEFLVSFYNNEISEKSEIFDDQFSVERPDGSNFTLKIRSTKLEDSAMYFCASSRDRYGYTFGSGTRLTVV.

The rearrangement uses TRBV28 and TRBJ2-7, with D perhaps being TRBD1 or TRBD2 (5 bases each). The CDR3 has 14 amino acids. V was shortened by 4 bases and J by 7 bases, with 17 bases between the two germline ends. Germline-derived CDR1 and CDR2 are MDHEN and SYDVKM. In DNA, the CDR3 is TGTGCCAGCAGTTCCCCCGGGACCCCGGAAGAGCAGTACTTC. As protein: CASSSPGTPEEQYF.

The V and J genes are TRBV28 and TRBJ1-6, with TRBD1 matching 8 bases. J lost 2 bases, V lost 5 bases, and 8 bases had no gene match. CDR1 is MDHEN and CDR2 is SYDVKM in the germline V gene. The CDR3 is 17 amino acids. The CDR3 loop is CASSNPRGRPYNSPLHF. The CDR3 nucleotides read TGTGCCAGCAGTAACCCCAGGGGGCGACCCTATAATTCACCCCTCCACTTT.

V and J are TRBV6-5 and TRBJ2-5; 9 nucleotides align to TRBD2. Looked up from germline, CDR1 is MNHEY and CDR2 is SVGAGI. CDR3 size: 15 residues. V gave up 6 bases and J gave up 1 base; unmatched junction bases: 6. CDR3 bases: TGTGCCAGCAGCCGCGGCGGGGGGGCCCAAGAGACCCAGTACTTC. It specifies CASSRGGGAQETQYF.

The V call is TRBV29-1, the J call TRBJ2-7, with 9 bases identical to TRBD1. CDR1 and CDR2 (germline): SQVTM, ANQGSEA. V lost 0 bases to trimming and J lost 0 bases; unmatched junction nucleotides: 3. The CDR3 spans 15 residues. The CDR3 region has the DNA TGCAGCGTTGAAGATCGGGACAGGGTCTCCTACGAGCAGTACTTC. Amino acid sequence: CSVEDRDRVSYEQYF.

The rearrangement joins TRBV6-5 to TRBJ1-5; D not certain. CDR3 length: 14 residues. Per germline, CDR1 MNHEY and CDR2 SVGAGI. Trimming pared 0 bases from V and 3 bases from J, leaving 6 bases between. This chain's CDR3 is CASSYSGNNQPQHF. CDR3 nucleotides: TGTGCCAGCAGTTACTCAGGGAACAATCAGCCCCAGCATTTT.

The rearrangement joins TRBV28 to TRBJ1-4, with D perhaps matching TRBD1 (5 bases). V dropped 5 bases and J dropped 0 bases, with 16 bases sitting between them. CDR3 length: 17 amino acids. Germline CDR1 and CDR2: MDHEN and SYDVKM. CDR3 nucleotide sequence: TGTGCCAGCAGTAGGGGCCCTGCAAGGGCAACTAATGAAAAACTGTTTTTT. Protein: CASSRGPARATNEKLFF.

The V and J genes are TRBV7-3 and TRBJ1-6; 8 bases agree with TRBD1. Per germline, CDR1 SGHTA and CDR2 FQGTGA. This CDR3 region has 17 residues. V shed 0 bases, J shed 2 bases, and the junction held 3 bases outside the gene matches. CDR3 protein: CASSLTGQGAYNSPLHF. CDR3 nucleotide sequence: TGTGCCAGCAGCTTAACCGGACAGGGAGCCTATAATTCACCCCTCCACTTT. The complete variable domain, with remaining parts taken from reference TRBV7-3 and TRBJ1-6, reads GAGVSQTPSNKVTEKGKYVELRCDPISGHTALYWYRQSLGQGPEFLIYFQGTGAADDSGLPNDRFFAVRPEGSVSTLKIQRTERGDSAVYLCASSLTGQGAYNSPLHFGNGTRLTVT.

In its sample, this clone was seen once. The rearrangement joins TRBV5-1 to TRBJ2-1; TRBD2 agrees at 12 bases. This CDR3 is 19 amino acids long. From germline, CDR1 is SGHRS and CDR2 YFSETQ. V lost 0 bases and J lost 1; bases outside the gene matches: 8. The CDR3 DNA sequence: TGCGCCAGCAGCTTGGCCCAGACTAGCGGGAGTTGGTCCTACAATGAGCAGTTCTTC. Protein product: CASSLAQTSGSWSYNEQFF.